The 30 T cell receptor beta chains reported below all come from one sample, sequenced in a study of CXCR3-negative and CXCR3-positive naive CD8 T cells. The authors prepared UMI-labeled TRB cDNA libraries by 5' RACE. TCRdb reprocessed the 5' RACE reads and keeps a single row for each CDR3 protein, giving no DNA. This sample carries about 130,000 distinct CDR3 sequences, with 0.41% going to the ten biggest clones. Study results and caveats: CXCR3-positive naive cells carried more hydrophobic TRB CDR3s than CXCR3-negative naive cells did.

The antigens these receptors bind are not known. Specimen: naive CXCR3+ CD8+ T cells from blood. The sample's subset: CD45RO-CCR7+CD27+CD95- naive CD8+ T cells expressing CXCR3 (TNR3+). The receptor source for this set is a human donor in good health. Some clones in this sample may be carry-over from other donors' samples.

The chain links TRBV27 to TRBJ2-7. CDR1 is MNHEY and CDR2 is SMNVEV in the germline V gene (reference sequence). CDR3 length equals 14 residues. The CDR3 spells CASSSNNIGYEQYF.

The V call is TRBV5-6, the J call TRBJ2-4. The CDR3 runs to 14 residues. Germline lookup yields CDR1 SGHDT and CDR2 YYEEEE. CDR3 region: CASSLAFLRDIQYF.

The chain links TRBV7-9 to TRBJ2-3. In germline, CDR1 is SEHNR, CDR2 FQNEAQ (reference sequence). The CDR3 length is 11 residues. The CDR3 sequence is CASSFAGTQYF.

The chain has TRBV7-9 and TRBJ2-1; without DNA, the TCRdb call of TRBD2 cannot be checked. The CDR3 is 15 residues long. Germline V gene data show CDR1 as SEHNR and CDR2 as FQNEAQ (reference sequence). The CDR3 is CASSLTAVLNDEQFF.

The chain combines TRBV4-1 with TRBJ2-3; with no DNA, the TCRdb D assignment of TRBD1 cannot be verified. Germline CDR1 reads MGHRA; CDR2 reads YSYEKL. The CDR3 loop spans 21 amino acids. CDR3 protein: CASSQYSGQGVYHPETDTQYF.

The V call is TRBV7-9, the J call TRBJ2-1; the TCRdb call, TRBD1, lacks DNA for checking. This CDR3 has 16 residues. Germline-derived CDR1 and CDR2 are SEHNR and FQNEAQ (reference sequence). CDR3 in amino acids: CASLSLKGGEGNEQFF.

J is TRBJ1-4 and V is TRBV3-1; TCRdb's D call of TRBD1 is untestable without DNA. Germline CDR1 is LGHDT and CDR2 is YNNKEL (reference sequence). The length of the CDR3 is 15 residues. This chain's CDR3 is CASSQGTGRPEKLFF.

The gene calls are TRBV3-1 and TRBJ2-1; TCRdb calls TRBD2, which cannot be checked without DNA. The germline gives CDR1 LGHDT, CDR2 YNNKEL (reference sequence). The CDR3 covers 16 residues. CDR3 region: CASRVGLAAGSNEQFF.

The CDR3 protein is CASSLDFRTSGIHEQFF. The chain couples TRBV11-2 to TRBJ2-1; the TCRdb D gene call, TRBD2, has no DNA to confirm it. Germline V gene lookup returns CDR1 SGHAT and CDR2 FQNNGV. This CDR3 comprises 17 residues. The variable domain in full, with the rest retrieved from reference TRBV11-2 and TRBJ2-1, is EAGVAQSPRYKIIEKRQSVAFWCNPISGHATLYWYQQILGQGPKLLIQFQNNGVVDDSQLPKDRFSAERLKGVDSTLKIQPAKLEDSAVYLCASSLDFRTSGIHEQFFGPGTRLTVL.

The genes are TRBV29-1 and TRBJ1-2. CDR3 length: 12 residues. Per germline, CDR1 SQVTM and CDR2 ANQGSEA. This CDR3 is CSAATESFGYTF.

This chain uses TRBV28 with TRBJ2-3; with no DNA, the TCRdb D assignment of TRBD1 cannot be verified. From germline, CDR1 is MDHEN and CDR2 SYDVKM. The CDR3 length is 17 residues. The CDR3: CASPIGPYRGVTDTQYF.

This chain's CDR3 is CASSQGSGQGSATNEKLFF. V gene TRBV4-3 combines with J gene TRBJ1-4; absent DNA, TCRdb's TRBD1 call cannot be checked. CDR3 length: 19 residues. Germline values: CDR1 LGHNA, CDR2 YSLEER.

The chain couples TRBV4-1 to TRBJ2-1; checking the TCRdb D call of TRBD2 is not possible without DNA. Germline lookup yields CDR1 MGHRA and CDR2 YSYEKL. The CDR3 has 18 residues. The CDR3 sequence: CASSQEGRWYGSYNEQFF.

This chain uses TRBV7-3 with TRBJ2-3. The CDR3 covers 14 residues. CDR1 SGHTA and CDR2 FQGTGA come from the germline V gene. The CDR3 protein is CDSSRIGVTDTQYF.

The rearrangement joins TRBV10-3 to TRBJ1-3. The CDR3 consists of 15 residues. Per germline, CDR1 ENHRY and CDR2 SYGVKD. CDR3 sequence reads: CAISDIAGSGNTIYF.

Here the CDR3 reads CATSGLENTEAFF. The V call is TRBV15, the J call TRBJ1-1. The CDR3 extends over 13 amino acids. Germline V gene sequence: CDR1 LNHNV, CDR2 YYDKDF (reference sequence).

V usage is TRBV4-1 and J usage is TRBJ2-1; TCRdb's assignment of TRBD1 cannot be checked, as there is no DNA. This CDR3 has 14 residues. Germline CDR1 is MGHRA and CDR2 is YSYEKL. This chain's CDR3 is CASSRQGYYNEQFF.

The rearrangement links TRBV29-1 to TRBJ2-5; TCRdb picks TRBD1, but there is no DNA to check that call. From germline, CDR1 is SQVTM and CDR2 ANQGSEA. CDR3 length: 17 residues. The CDR3 here is CSAHSSGGGPFQETQYF.

V and J are TRBV7-8 and TRBJ2-1; TCRdb lists TRBD1, though no DNA is available to test this call. The CDR3 consists of 16 residues. CDR1 and CDR2 from the germline V gene are SGHVS and FQNEAQ. The CDR3 here is CASSVRPTATDNEQFF.

This chain joins TRBV2 and TRBJ2-3; the TRBD2 assignment by TCRdb is unverifiable without DNA. From germline, CDR1 is SNHLY and CDR2 FYNNEI. The CDR3 spans 16 residues. The CDR3 reads CASSEPQRGRRDTQYF.

V gene TRBV20-1 combines with J gene TRBJ2-5; without DNA, the TCRdb call of TRBD2 cannot be checked. Germline CDR1 DFQATT, CDR2 SNEGSKA (reference sequence). The CDR3 has 14 residues. The CDR3 region is CSATEDPRQETQYF.

The gene calls are TRBV14 and TRBJ2-2. CDR3 length equals 14 residues. The germline gives CDR1 SGHDN, CDR2 FVKESK. CDR3 region: CASSHGPNTGELFF. Looking up the rest from reference TRBV14 and TRBJ2-2 gives the full variable domain: EAGVTQFPSHSVIEKGQTVTLRCDPISGHDNLYWYRRVMGKEIKFLLHFVKESKQDESGMPNNRFLAERTGGTYSTLKVQPAELEDSGVYFCASSHGPNTGELFFGEGSRLTVL.

The chain couples TRBV6-2 or TRBV6-3 to TRBJ2-1; TCRdb's assignment of TRBD1 cannot be checked, as there is no DNA. CDR1 and CDR2 (germline): MNHEY, SVGEGT. The CDR3 extends over 15 amino acids. This chain's CDR3 is CASLTPGTAYNEQFF.

This chain uses TRBV7-9 with TRBJ2-1; the D call of TRBD2 rests on TCRdb alone, since no DNA is present to check it. This CDR3 spans 16 amino acids. Germline CDR1 and CDR2: SEHNR and FQNEAQ (reference sequence). The CDR3 sequence is CASSATTGRAYNEQFF.

The chain joins TRBV6-6 to TRBJ2-7; there is no DNA to check the TCRdb D call of TRBD1. The CDR3 totals 12 residues. The germline V gene encodes CDR1 MNHNY and CDR2 SVGAGI (reference sequence). CDR3 amino acids: CASSRGVGEQYF.

The V call is TRBV28, the J call TRBJ2-7. Germline lookup yields CDR1 MDHEN and CDR2 SYDVKM. CDR3 length: 16 amino acids. The CDR3 region is CASSPLGPTTGYEQYF. The whole variable domain, filled in from reference TRBV28 and TRBJ2-7, reads DVKVTQSSRYLVKRTGEKVFLECVQDMDHENMFWYRQDPGLGLRLIYFSYDVKMKEKGDIPEGYSVSREKKERFSLILESASTNQTSMYLCASSPLGPTTGYEQYFGPGTRLTVT.

This rearrangement joins TRBV7-9 to TRBJ2-5; TCRdb's D call, TRBD1, is unchecked because there is no DNA. This CDR3 has 13 residues. Germline CDR1 is SEHNR and CDR2 is FQNEAQ (reference sequence). CDR3: CASSPPAAETQYF.

J is TRBJ1-2 and V is TRBV5-1. Germline V lookup: CDR1 SGHRS, CDR2 YFSETQ. CDR3 length: 14 amino acids. This CDR3 is CATSSGLRIYGYTF.

The genes are TRBV20-1 and TRBJ2-2; the TRBD2 assignment by TCRdb is unverifiable without DNA. The CDR3 has 16 residues. Germline CDR1 is DFQATT and CDR2 is SNEGSKA (reference sequence). This CDR3 reads CSARGGAGGRTGELFF.

The rearrangement uses TRBV28 and TRBJ2-1; TCRdb reports TRBD2, a call that lacks DNA to check it against. From germline, CDR1 is MDHEN and CDR2 SYDVKM. The length of the CDR3 is 15 residues. CDR3 in amino acids: CASSFGTSSYNEQFF.